The 17 T cell receptor beta chains below all came from one sample that was sequenced in a study of blood T cell repertoires in COVID-19. Profiled with immunoSEQ multiplex PCR; TCRdb holds only in-frame clones, not every one. Here the sample spans hundreds of thousands of clones, about 93% being singletons. Sequenced material: peripheral blood. These receptor sequences come from a man in his sixties with COVID-19, enrolled during active disease.

The CDR3 loop reads CASSLAYDSRNEKLFF. The DNA of the CDR3 is TGTGCCAGCAGCTTGGCCTATGACAGTCGGAATGAAAAACTGTTTTTT. The chain carries TRBV5-6 and TRBJ1-4; a possible D gene is TRBD1 (5 bases). V shed 0 bases and J shed 5 bases, with 14 bases lying between them. The CDR3 runs 16 residues. The germline CDR1 and CDR2 sequences are SGHDT and YYEEEE.

The V gene is TRBV18, the J gene TRBJ2-3; a possible D gene is TRBD2 (6 bases). CDR1 is KGHSH and CDR2 is LQKENI in the germline V gene. The CDR3 runs 15 residues. The V and J ends lost 0 bases and 6 bases respectively, with 13 bases between them. In DNA form, the CDR3 reads TGTGCCAGCTCACCACCGATGGGACTGGGGGATACGCAGTATTTT. It is translated as CASSPPMGLGDTQYF.

The gene calls are TRBV2 and TRBJ2-5; tentative D call: TRBD2 (5 bases). There are 11 residues in the CDR3. From germline, CDR1 is SNHLY and CDR2 FYNNEI. V was shortened by 10 bases and J by 5 bases, with 11 bases between the two germline ends. The CDR3 nucleotides read TGTGCCACGCGACGGACTGAGACCCAGTACTTC. Residues: CATRRTETQYF.

This chain uses TRBV19 with TRBJ1-2; 12 bases map to TRBD1. The germline V gene encodes CDR1 LNHDA and CDR2 SQIVND (reference sequence). This CDR3 has 15 residues. The V segment lost 8 bases and the J segment 2 bases; nucleotides outside the gene matches: 6. The CDR3 DNA sequence: TGTGCCAGTGACCCGGGACAGGGGGCGAACTATGGCTACACCTTC. Its translation: CASDPGQGANYGYTF.

V gene TRBV5-4 combines with J gene TRBJ2-2; D unclear. The CDR3 has 15 amino acids. The V gene lost 0 bases and the J gene lost 0 bases, with 6 bases spanning the gap. Looked up from germline, CDR1 is SGHNT and CDR2 is YYREEE (reference sequence). The CDR3 spells CASSLELSNTGELFF. The CDR3 nucleotides read TGTGCCAGCAGCTTGGAGCTCTCGAACACCGGGGAGCTGTTTTTT. Full variable domain (rest looked up from reference TRBV5-4 and TRBJ2-2): ETGVTQSPTHLIKTRGQQVTLRCSSQSGHNTVSWYQQALGQGPQFIFQYYREEENGRGNFPPRFSGLQFPNYSSELNVNALELDDSALYLCASSLELSNTGELFFGEGSRLTVL.

This sequence joins TRBV5-4 and TRBJ2-1, with TRBD2 matching 11 bases. The CDR3 totals 15 residues. Germline values: CDR1 SGHNT, CDR2 YYREEE (reference sequence). V was clipped by 5 bases and J by 4 bases; unmatched bases: 5. CDR3 in DNA: TGTGCCAGCAGTTTCCGGACTAGCGGGTACAATGAGCAGTTCTTC. Translating it yields CASSFRTSGYNEQFF.

V and J are TRBV6-5 and TRBJ2-7, with D tentatively TRBD1 (6 bases). The length of the CDR3 is 14 residues. CDR1 is MNHEY and CDR2 is SVGAGI in the germline V gene. Between the trimmed V and J ends, which lost 6 bases and 2 bases, there was a span of 14 bases. CDR3 sequence (DNA): TGTGCCAGCAGATTGGACAGAGGTGCCTACGAGCAGTACTTC. It codes for CASRLDRGAYEQYF.

The rearrangement joins TRBV18 to TRBJ2-1, with D possibly being TRBD1 (6 bases). This CDR3 has 15 amino acids. From germline, CDR1 is KGHSH and CDR2 LQKENI. Deletions cut 6 bases from V and 0 bases from J, with 12 bases between. CDR3 loop: CASSQQGSSYNEQFF. CDR3 sequence (DNA): TGTGCCAGCTCGCAACAGGGTAGCTCCTACAATGAGCAGTTCTTC.

The gene calls are TRBV27 and TRBJ1-2, with 9 bases fitting TRBD1. The junction had 5 bases not matched to a gene; V was cut back by 6 bases and J by 3 bases. This CDR3 spans 14 amino acids. Looked up from germline, CDR1 is MNHEY and CDR2 is SMNVEV (reference sequence). CDR3 nucleotides: TGTGCCAGCAGGTTTAGGACAGGGGACTATGGCTACACCTTC. The encoded protein is CASRFRTGDYGYTF.

The V gene is TRBV19, the J gene TRBJ1-1, with D unresolved. The CDR3 sequence is 14 residues long. The ends were cut back, 7 bases at V and 6 bases at J, with 18 bases in the middle. The germline gives CDR1 LNHDA, CDR2 SQIVND (reference sequence). This CDR3 is CASIDAPGRAEAFF. In DNA, the CDR3 is TGTGCCAGTATCGATGCTCCGGGAAGGGCTGAAGCTTTCTTT.

This chain uses TRBV19 with TRBJ1-2; tentative D call: TRBD1 (6 bases). Deletions cut 4 bases from V and 1 base from J, with 7 bases between. CDR3 size: 13 residues. CDR1 is LNHDA, CDR2 SQIVND, per germline (reference sequence). CDR3 residues: CASSTQGNYGYTF. The CDR3 DNA reads TGTGCCAGTAGTACACAGGGTAACTATGGCTACACCTTC.

This rearrangement joins TRBV5-5 to TRBJ2-5; TRBD2 aligns across 8 bases. The CDR3 contains 17 residues. V trimming: 2 bases; J trimming: 4 bases; junction bases outside the gene matches: 13. The germline gives CDR1 SGHKS, CDR2 YYEKEE (reference sequence). The CDR3 DNA sequence: TGTGCCAGCAGCTTTTCAGGGGTGACAGCGGGAGCAGAGACCCAGTACTTC. Its protein product is CASSFSGVTAGAETQYF.

This clone has a handful of counts. The genes are TRBV28 and TRBJ1-4, with a tentative D call TRBD1 (6 bases). Germline-derived CDR1 and CDR2 are MDHEN and SYDVKM. Trimming removed 5 bases from V and 5 bases from J, with 15 bases in between. There are 15 residues in the CDR3. CDR3 amino acids: CASSPTGTPNEKLFF. The CDR3 DNA reads as TGTGCCAGCAGTCCTACCGGGACACCGAATGAAAAACTGTTTTTT.

The V and J genes are TRBV11-2 and TRBJ1-2; D possibly corresponds to TRBD1 (6 bases). Trimming left V 2 bases short and J 0 bases short, with 7 bases between. Germline values: CDR1 SGHAT, CDR2 FQNNGV. This CDR3 comprises 14 residues. DNA of the CDR3: TGTGCCAGCAGCTTACAGGGGACTAACTATGGCTACACCTTC. Protein product: CASSLQGTNYGYTF.

The V call is TRBV30, the J call TRBJ1-4; D gene unclear. V was pared by 8 bases and J by 8 bases, with 15 bases between. The CDR3 is 12 amino acids. Germline V gives CDR1 GTSNPN, CDR2 SVGIG (reference sequence). CDR3: CAGARDSEKLFF. The CDR3 bases are TGTGCCGGCGCGAGGGATTCAGAAAAACTGTTTTTT.

This clone was counted once. The J gene is TRBJ1-2, the V gene TRBV29-1, with TRBD1 identical over 9 bases. The germline CDR1 and CDR2 sequences are SQVTM and ANQGSEA. V shed 6 bases, J shed 8 bases, and the junction held 7 bases outside the gene matches. CDR3 length: 12 residues. As DNA, the CDR3 is TGCAGCGTGGGGGACAGGGCAAACGGCTACACCTTC. Protein product: CSVGDRANGYTF.

This rearrangement joins TRBV5-1 to TRBJ2-1; D may be TRBD2 (6 bases). In germline, CDR1 is SGHRS, CDR2 YFSETQ. The CDR3 is 15 residues long. Trimming pared 4 bases from V and 7 bases from J, leaving 18 bases between. This chain's CDR3 is CASSPGGEVINEQFF. CDR3 coding DNA: TGCGCCAGCAGCCCCGGTGGGGAGGTTATTAATGAGCAGTTCTTC.